Given below is one T cell receptor beta chain in context. What it binds is unknown. V shed 2 bases and J 4 bases; nucleotides not matched to a gene: 9. Germline-derived CDR1 and CDR2 are MGHRA and YSYEKL. The CDR3 sequence is 17 residues long. Using immunoSEQ multiplex PCR, the repertoire was profiled, and TCRdb retains in-frame clones only, with some absent. The sample shows some 150,000 clones, about nine tenths of them seen only once. This specimen comes from a study of T cell responses to AZD1222 COVID-19 vaccine. Whole-study results and caveats: Repertoire sampling happened only post peak T cell response. Clonal diversity was possibly underestimated; the donors were predominantly white British and more often female. The study found Spike-specific TCR breadth and depth rose after two AZD1222 doses.

The sample consisted of peripheral blood, taken on day 0 of AZD1222 vaccination. The receptor comes from an adult in good health. The chain couples TRBV4-1 to TRBJ1-4, with TRBD1 matching 8 bases. CDR3 sequence (DNA): TGCGCCAGCAGCCAATCCCACCCGGGACAGGTTAATGAAAAACTGTTTTTT. Translating it yields CASSQSHPGQVNEKLFF.